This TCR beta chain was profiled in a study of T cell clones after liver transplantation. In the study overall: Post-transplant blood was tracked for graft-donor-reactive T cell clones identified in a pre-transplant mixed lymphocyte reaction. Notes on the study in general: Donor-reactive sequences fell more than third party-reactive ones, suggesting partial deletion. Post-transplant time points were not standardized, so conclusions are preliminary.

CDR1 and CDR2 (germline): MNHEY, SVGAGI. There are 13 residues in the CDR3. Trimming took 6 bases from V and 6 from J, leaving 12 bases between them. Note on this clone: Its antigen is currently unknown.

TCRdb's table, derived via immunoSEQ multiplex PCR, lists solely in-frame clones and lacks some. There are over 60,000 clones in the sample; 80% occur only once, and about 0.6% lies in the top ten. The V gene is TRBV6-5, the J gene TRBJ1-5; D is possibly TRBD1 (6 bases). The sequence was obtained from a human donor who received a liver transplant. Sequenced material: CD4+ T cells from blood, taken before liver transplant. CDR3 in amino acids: CASSRARGQPQHF. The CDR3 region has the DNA TGTGCCAGCAGCCGCGCCAGGGGTCAGCCCCAGCATTTT.